Each of the 18 T cell receptor beta chains below was sequenced from the same sample in a study of PD-1 blockade in mismatch repair-deficient tumors. TCRdb keeps only in-frame clones here, not all; method: immunoSEQ multiplex PCR. Of under 150,000 clones detected, 70% to 90% appear once; the ten largest clones hold roughly 14%. The sample in question was peripheral blood, obtained 44 weeks after starting pembrolizumab. These TCRs come from an adult with mismatch repair-deficient cancer.

The gene calls are TRBV21-1 and TRBJ1-2. TRBV21-1 is a known pseudogene. CDR3 length: 13 residues. As DNA, the CDR3 is TGTGCCAGCAGCAGGGTAATCTTCTATGGCTACACCTTC. As protein: CASSRVIFYGYTF.

The rearrangement joins TRBV5-1 to TRBJ1-3; no reliable D call. CDR3 length: 15 residues. V lost 1 base to trimming and J lost 4 bases, with 12 bases between them. CDR1 and CDR2 from the germline V gene are SGHRS and YFSETQ. The CDR3 loop reads CASSLFGGSGNTIYF. In DNA form, the CDR3 reads TGCGCCAGCAGCTTGTTTGGAGGGTCCGGAAACACCATATATTTT.

This sequence joins TRBV6-5 and TRBJ2-7, with unresolved D. The CDR3 spans 14 residues. Trimming took 6 bases from V and 2 from J, leaving 14 bases between them. From germline, CDR1 is MNHEY and CDR2 SVGAGI. In nucleotides, the CDR3 is TGTGCCAGCAGCCAGAACCGACTGGCCTACGAGCAGTACTTC. This sequence encodes CASSQNRLAYEQYF.

The chain couples TRBV6-5 to TRBJ2-7; possible D gene TRBD1, 5 bases. Germline V gene sequence: CDR1 MNHEY, CDR2 SVGAGI. V was pared by 8 bases and J by 2 bases, with 13 bases between. The CDR3 is made up of 13 amino acids. For the CDR3, the DNA is TGTGCCAGCTCCAGGACACCAACCTACGAGCAGTACTTC. Its protein product is CASSRTPTYEQYF.

V and J are TRBV6-5 and TRBJ2-2; TRBD1 matches at 10 bases. This CDR3 comprises 13 residues. With V trimmed by 10 bases and J by 3 bases, 2 bases remained unmatched. Germline V gene data show CDR1 as MNHEY and CDR2 as SVGAGI. The CDR3 nucleotides are TGTGCCACCGGGACAGGGGACACCGGGGAGCTGTTTTTT. It yields the protein CATGTGDTGELFF.

V usage is TRBV21-1 and J usage is TRBJ1-1; the D call in the table, TRBD1, was not verified against the DNA. TRBV21-1 is listed as a pseudogene. There are 16 residues in the CDR3. The CDR3 bases are TGTGCCAGCAGCAAAAGATCCAGGGGCCCGAACACTGAAGCTTTCTTT. It codes for CASSKRSRGPNTEAFF.

The J gene is TRBJ2-3, the V gene TRBV30; TRBD2 matches 7 bases. The V segment lost 2 bases and the J segment 1 base; nucleotides outside the gene matches: 9. The V gene's germline CDR1 is GTSNPN and CDR2 SVGIG (reference sequence). This CDR3 is 16 amino acids long. The chain's CDR3 is CAWSPGASGRTDTQYF. The DNA of the CDR3 is TGTGCCTGGAGTCCCGGGGCTAGCGGACGCACAGATACGCAGTATTTT.

This chain links TRBV30 with TRBJ2-1; D is ambiguous. This CDR3 contains 13 residues. Germline lookup yields CDR1 GTSNPN and CDR2 SVGIG (reference sequence). The V end lost 2 bases, the J end lost 8 bases, and 13 bases lay between the germline ends. For the CDR3, the DNA is TGTGCCTGGAGTCAGGCCCGGTGGGATGAGCAGTTCTTC. Translated: CAWSQARWDEQFF.

The gene calls are TRBV7-2 and TRBJ2-7, with 13 bases aligning to TRBD2. J lost 2 bases, V lost 4 bases, and 5 bases had no gene match. This CDR3 has 16 residues. The germline gives CDR1 SGHTA, CDR2 FQGNSA. CDR3 bases: TGTGCCAGCAGCTCCCGGACTAGCGGGAGACCCTACGAGCAGTACTTC. Its translation is CASSSRTSGRPYEQYF.

The chain couples TRBV4-3 to TRBJ2-1; TRBD2 is a possible D gene (6 bases). Looked up from germline, CDR1 is LGHNA and CDR2 is YSLEER. V dropped 2 bases and J dropped 6 bases, with 8 bases sitting between them. The CDR3 is 13 residues long. The chain's CDR3 is CASSQISGNEQFF. In DNA, the CDR3 is TGCGCCAGCAGCCAAATTAGCGGCAATGAGCAGTTCTTC.

The rearrangement links TRBV15 to TRBJ2-7; TRBD1 might be the D (6 bases). Germline V lookup: CDR1 LNHNV, CDR2 YYDKDF (reference sequence). This CDR3 has 14 amino acids. The V end lost 0 bases, the J end lost 10 bases, and 16 bases lay between the germline ends. The CDR3 DNA follows: TGTGCCACCAGCAGAGATTCTAAGGACAGCCCCCAGTACTTC. Encoded protein: CATSRDSKDSPQYF. Based on the CDR3 plus reference TRBV15 and TRBJ2-7, the full variable domain is DAMVIQNPRYQVTQFGKPVTLSCSQTLNHNVMYWYQQKSSQAPKLLFHYYDKDFNNEADTPDNFQSRRPNTSFCFLDIRSPGLGDTAMYLCATSRDSKDSPQYFGPGTRLTVT.

The chain carries TRBV27 and TRBJ2-2, with TRBD2 matching over 11 bases. The germline gives CDR1 MNHEY, CDR2 SMNVEV (reference sequence). The junction had 5 bases not matched to a gene; V was cut back by 7 bases and J by 4 bases. CDR3 size: 15 residues. CDR3 coding DNA: TGTGCCAGCAATTTCGGGACTAGCGGCACCGGGGAGCTGTTTTTT. The encoded protein is CASNFGTSGTGELFF.

V and J are TRBV6-6 and TRBJ1-5; TRBD1 agrees at 7 bases. The germline V gene encodes CDR1 MNHNY and CDR2 SVGAGI (reference sequence). The length of the CDR3 is 16 residues. Germline trimming cut 6 bases from V and 6 bases from J; bases unmatched to any gene: 14. CDR3 coding DNA: TGTGCCAGCAGCAATCTGACAGGGCGGTATCGTCAGCCCCAGCATTTT. Its translation is CASSNLTGRYRQPQHF.

A note on this clone: The sample has other DNA sequences that encode this CDR3 too. The genes are TRBV7-9 and TRBJ2-7; unclear D gene. In germline, CDR1 is SEHNR, CDR2 FQNEAQ (reference sequence). This CDR3 is built from 14 residues. V lost 2 bases to trimming and J lost 0 bases, with 8 bases between them. CDR3 sequence: CASSLQASSYEQYF. The CDR3 region has the DNA TGTGCCAGCAGCTTACAGGCGAGCTCCTACGAGCAGTACTTC. The whole variable domain, filled in from reference TRBV7-9 and TRBJ2-7, reads DTGVSQNPRHKITKRGQNVTFRCDPISEHNRLYWYRQTLGQGPEFLTYFQNEAQLEKSRLLSDRFSAERPKGSFSTLEIQRTEQGDSAMYLCASSLQASSYEQYFGPGTRLTVT.

The rearrangement uses TRBV28 and TRBJ1-5; tentative D call: TRBD1 (6 bases). V was trimmed by 6 bases and J by 0 bases, leaving 12 bases between them. Germline loops: CDR1 MDHEN, CDR2 SYDVKM. The CDR3 runs to 15 residues. The CDR3 DNA sequence: TGTGCCAGCAGACCGCAGGGGTATAGCAATCAGCCCCAGCATTTT. Translating gives CASRPQGYSNQPQHF.

The rearrangement links TRBV2 to TRBJ1-5; D perhaps matches TRBD1 (6 bases). The V and J ends lost 0 bases and 11 bases respectively, with 29 bases between them. From germline, CDR1 is SNHLY and CDR2 FYNNEI. The CDR3 extends over 19 amino acids. Written as DNA, the CDR3 is TGTGCCAGCAGTGAAGCGACCCAGTACAACAGGGATCCTTGGGTGTCCCAGCATTTT. The encoded protein is CASSEATQYNRDPWVSQHF.

The CDR3 region is CASSLDRDLKETQYF. The CDR3 bases are TGTGCCAGCTCCCTTGACCGGGACCTCAAGGAGACCCAGTACTTC. The V and J genes are TRBV18 and TRBJ2-5; D may match TRBD1 or TRBD2 (5 bases each). CDR1 is KGHSH, CDR2 LQKENI, per germline. CDR3 size: 15 residues. With 6 bases removed from V and 5 bases from J, the gap between germline ends came to 19 bases.

This chain joins TRBV7-9 and TRBJ2-7, with D possibly TRBD2 on 6 matching bases. CDR3 length equals 14 residues. Trimming left V 6 bases short and J 3 bases short, with 15 bases between. CDR1 and CDR2 (germline): SEHNR, FQNEAQ (reference sequence). CDR3 loop: CASSPSTSLYEQYF. CDR3 DNA: TGTGCCAGCAGTCCTTCGACTAGTCTCTACGAGCAGTACTTC.